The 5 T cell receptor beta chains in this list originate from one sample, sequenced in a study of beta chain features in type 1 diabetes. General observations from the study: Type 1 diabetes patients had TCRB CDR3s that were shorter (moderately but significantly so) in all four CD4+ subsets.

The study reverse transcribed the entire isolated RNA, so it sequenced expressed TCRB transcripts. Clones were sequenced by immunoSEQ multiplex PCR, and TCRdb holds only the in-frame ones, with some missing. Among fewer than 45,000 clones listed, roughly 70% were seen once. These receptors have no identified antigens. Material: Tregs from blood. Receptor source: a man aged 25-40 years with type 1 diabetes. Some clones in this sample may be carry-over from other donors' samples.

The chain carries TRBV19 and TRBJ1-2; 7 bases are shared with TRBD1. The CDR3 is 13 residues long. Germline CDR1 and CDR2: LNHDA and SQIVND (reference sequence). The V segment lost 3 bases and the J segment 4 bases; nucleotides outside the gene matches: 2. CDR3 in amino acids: CASSMGQRYGYTF. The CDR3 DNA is TGTGCCAGTAGTATGGGACAGCGCTATGGCTACACCTTC.

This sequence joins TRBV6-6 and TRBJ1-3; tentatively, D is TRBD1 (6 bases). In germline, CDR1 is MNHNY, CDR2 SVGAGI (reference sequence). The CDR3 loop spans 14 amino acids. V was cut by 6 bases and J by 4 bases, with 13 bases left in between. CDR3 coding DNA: TGTGCCAGCAGCTACAGGGACAAGGGAAACACCATATATTTT. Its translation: CASSYRDKGNTIYF.

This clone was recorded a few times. The CDR3 protein is CASRTGSMNTEAFF. The CDR3 DNA follows: TGTGCCAGCAGAACCGGGTCCATGAACACTGAAGCTTTCTTT. This chain connects TRBV6-6 to TRBJ1-1; unclear D gene. Trimming cost V 6 bases and J 0 bases, with 11 bases left between them. Germline CDR1 is MNHNY and CDR2 is SVGAGI (reference sequence). The CDR3 runs 14 residues.

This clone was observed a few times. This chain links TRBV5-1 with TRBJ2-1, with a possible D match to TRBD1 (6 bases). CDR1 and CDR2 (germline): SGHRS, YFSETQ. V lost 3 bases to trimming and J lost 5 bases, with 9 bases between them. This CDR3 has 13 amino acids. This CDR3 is CASSSPGDNEQFF. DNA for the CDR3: TGCGCCAGCAGCTCGCCAGGGGACAATGAGCAGTTCTTC.

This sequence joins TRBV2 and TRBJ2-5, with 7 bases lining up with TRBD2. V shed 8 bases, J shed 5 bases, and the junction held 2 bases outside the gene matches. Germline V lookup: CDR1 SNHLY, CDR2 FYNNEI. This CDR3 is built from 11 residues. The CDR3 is CASWGGETQYF. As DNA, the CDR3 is TGTGCCAGCTGGGGGGGTGAGACCCAGTACTTC.